This entry concerns a single T cell receptor (beta chain). This sample was included in a study of blood T cell repertoires in COVID-19. On the study more broadly: T cells, B-cell-depleted T cells, or PBMCs provided the cDNA or gDNA that served as material.

Germline V lookup: CDR1 SNHLY, CDR2 FYNNEI. Trimming cost V 7 bases and J 6 bases; bases outside gene matches: 8. CDR3 length: 14 amino acids. Original processing notes: Amplification from reference gene primers served as the basis for estimated nucleated cell counts. Data came from immunoSEQ multiplex PCR; TCRdb stores just in-frame clones and leaves some out. V and J calls plus clone size are reproduced from that table; the DNA served to infer D and trimming. The table lists under 250,000 clones, approximately 90% of them singletons, with over 0.75% in the top ten. The V gene is TRBV2, the J gene TRBJ2-4; 8 positions match TRBD1. The TCR originated in a man between 60 and 75 years old with COVID-19, enrolled during active disease. Sequencing was done on a sample of peripheral blood. The CDR3 region is CASIFSQGGNIQYF. The CDR3 region has the DNA TGTGCCAGCATTTTTTCACAGGGGGGAAACATTCAGTACTTC.